A single sample gave rise to the 15 T cell receptor beta chains below, sequenced in a study of blood T cell repertoires in COVID-19. The assay was immunoSEQ multiplex PCR, and TCRdb's table has in-frame clones only and misses some. The sample includes 350,000 to 450,000 clones, roughly four fifths of them seen just once. The sample was PBMCs or T cells enriched from blood (not recorded which). These receptors came from a woman between 50 and 59 years old who had recovered from COVID-19.

The genes are TRBV5-4 and TRBJ1-1, with D unclear. CDR1 and CDR2 (germline): SGHNT, YYREEE (reference sequence). The CDR3 is made up of 14 amino acids. Trimming took off 4 bases at V and 0 bases at J, with 10 bases between the two ends. CDR3 region: CASSREPLNTEAFF. The DNA of the CDR3 is TGTGCCAGCAGCCGGGAACCGTTGAACACTGAAGCTTTCTTT.

This clone was seen just once. The V and J genes are TRBV11-2 and TRBJ1-1; D remains ambiguous. The CDR3 sequence is 15 residues long. V was pared by 1 base and J by 4 bases, with 13 bases between. Looked up from germline, CDR1 is SGHAT and CDR2 is FQNNGV. As DNA, the CDR3 is TGTGCCAGCAGCTTAGGGTCGGCCTGGAGCACTGAAGCTTTCTTT. This codes for CASSLGSAWSTEAFF.

The rearrangement joins TRBV6-5 to TRBJ1-2; TRBD1 matches at 10 bases. The V gene's germline CDR1 is MNHEY and CDR2 SVGAGI. Germline trimming cut 4 bases from V and 8 bases from J; bases unmatched to any gene: 4. The CDR3 loop spans 13 amino acids. CDR3 sequence reads: CASSFRTGGGYTF. The CDR3 bases are TGTGCCAGCAGTTTCAGGACAGGGGGAGGCTACACCTTC.

This chain connects TRBV7-2 to TRBJ1-1; possibly TRBD1 for D (6 bases). CDR3 length: 14 amino acids. Germline CDR1 is SGHTA and CDR2 is FQGNSA. Between the trimmed V and J ends, which lost 2 bases and 4 bases, there was a span of 11 bases. The CDR3 nucleotides read TGTGCCAGCAGCTTACCCAGGGGTTTCACTGAAGCTTTCTTT. Protein product: CASSLPRGFTEAFF.

J is TRBJ2-7 and V is TRBV7-9; TRBD2 aligns across 12 bases. The germline V gene has CDR1 SEHNR and CDR2 FQNEAQ (reference sequence). V was clipped by 5 bases and J by 2 bases; unmatched bases: 7. This CDR3 is 16 amino acids long. The CDR3 loop reads CASSKRTSGVTYEQYF. The CDR3 DNA sequence: TGTGCCAGCAGCAAGCGGACTAGCGGGGTCACCTACGAGCAGTACTTC.

The chain has TRBV27 and TRBJ1-1; 8 nucleotides match TRBD1. Germline assignment: CDR1 MNHEY and CDR2 SMNVEV (reference sequence). This CDR3 is 16 amino acids long. Trimming at V came to 6 bases and at J to 1 base, leaving 10 bases not matched to a gene. The CDR3, as DNA: TGTGCCAGCAGACCAGCAGGGGGCTGGACGAACACTGAAGCTTTCTTT. The encoded protein is CASRPAGGWTNTEAFF.

The CDR3 sequence: CAWSGPRGPLNSPLHF. The CDR3 bases are TGTGCCTGGAGTGGGCCTAGGGGGCCCCTGAATTCACCCCTCCACTTT. The rearrangement links TRBV30 to TRBJ1-6; 7 bases map to TRBD1. The germline gives CDR1 GTSNPN, CDR2 SVGIG (reference sequence). The CDR3 extends over 16 amino acids. V shed 1 base, J shed 7 bases, and the junction held 10 bases outside the gene matches.

The V gene is TRBV5-1, the J gene TRBJ2-3; 8 bases are shared with TRBD1. From germline, CDR1 is SGHRS and CDR2 YFSETQ. After removal of 3 bases from V and 3 bases from J, the junction contained 6 bases not matched to a gene. The CDR3 loop spans 15 amino acids. This chain's CDR3 is CASSWGQAQTDTQYF. The CDR3 bases are TGCGCCAGCAGCTGGGGACAGGCCCAAACAGATACGCAGTATTTT.

The rearrangement joins TRBV19 to TRBJ1-4, with TRBD1 as a possible D gene (5 bases). Germline values: CDR1 LNHDA, CDR2 SQIVND (reference sequence). The CDR3 spans 14 residues. Trimming shortened V by 2 bases and J by 8 bases, and 12 bases separated the two germline ends. The CDR3 reads CASSIFTGREKLFF. The CDR3 nucleotides are TGTGCCAGTAGTATATTTACAGGAAGGGAAAAACTGTTTTTT.

The chain joins TRBV6-5 to TRBJ1-5; 8 bases fit TRBD1. CDR1 is MNHEY, CDR2 SVGAGI, per germline. V was clipped by 6 bases and J by 2 bases; unmatched bases: 6. This CDR3 is 15 amino acids long. The CDR3: CASSAGQVGNQPQHF. The CDR3 DNA sequence: TGTGCCAGCAGCGCGGGACAGGTGGGCAATCAGCCCCAGCATTTT.

This clone was seen more than once but under ten times. This rearrangement joins TRBV6-5 to TRBJ2-5, with a tentative D call TRBD2 (6 bases). CDR1 and CDR2 (germline): MNHEY, SVGAGI. Trimming stripped 7 bases from V and 5 bases from J, with 17 bases between. This CDR3 region has 14 residues. CDR3 bases: TGTGCCAGCATCCGAGGAGGGTCCCTCGAGACCCAGTACTTC. Translating it yields CASIRGGSLETQYF.

This clone was counted a few times. The chain links TRBV5-4 to TRBJ2-1, with TRBD2 matching 7 bases. Losses at the gene ends were 0 bases for V and 6 bases for J; bases not matched to a gene: 6. The CDR3 has 15 amino acids. CDR1 and CDR2 (germline): SGHNT, YYREEE (reference sequence). CDR3 region: CASSLGTRRFNEQFF. Written as DNA, the CDR3 is TGTGCCAGCAGCTTGGGGACTAGGAGGTTCAATGAGCAGTTCTTC.

The rearrangement uses TRBV27 and TRBJ1-1; D call uncertain. Germline V gene data show CDR1 as MNHEY and CDR2 as SMNVEV (reference sequence). The CDR3 has 16 residues. Trimming removed 6 bases from V and 5 bases from J, with 22 bases in between. For the CDR3, the DNA is TGTGCCAGCAGCCCAGAACCCAGGTTAGTGGCGACTGAAGCTTTCTTT. This encodes CASSPEPRLVATEAFF.

This clone has just one count. The chain employs TRBV29-1 and TRBJ1-2; TRBD1 is a possible D gene (6 bases). This CDR3 comprises 13 residues. Between the trimmed V and J ends, which lost 4 bases and 6 bases, there was a span of 15 bases. Germline CDR1 SQVTM, CDR2 ANQGSEA. CDR3 sequence reads: CSVGEGGSDGYTF. The CDR3 nucleotides are TGCAGCGTTGGGGAGGGGGGCTCAGATGGCTACACCTTC.

This sequence joins TRBV6-5 and TRBJ2-7; tentative D call: TRBD2 (7 bases). The length of the CDR3 is 15 residues. The V and J ends lost 6 bases and 4 bases respectively, with 19 bases between them. Germline-derived CDR1 and CDR2 are MNHEY and SVGAGI. CDR3 sequence reads: CASSPHRDGRYEQYF. The DNA of the CDR3 is TGTGCCAGCAGCCCCCACAGGGACGGGAGGTACGAGCAGTACTTC.